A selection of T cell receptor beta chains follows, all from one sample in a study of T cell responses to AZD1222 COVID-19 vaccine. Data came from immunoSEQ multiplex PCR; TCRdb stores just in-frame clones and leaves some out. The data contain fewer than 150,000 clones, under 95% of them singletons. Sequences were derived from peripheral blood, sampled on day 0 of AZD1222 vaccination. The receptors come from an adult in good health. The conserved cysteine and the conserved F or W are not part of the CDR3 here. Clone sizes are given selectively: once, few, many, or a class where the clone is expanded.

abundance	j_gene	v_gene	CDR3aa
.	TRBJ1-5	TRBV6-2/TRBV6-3	ASSTDRAGNQPQH
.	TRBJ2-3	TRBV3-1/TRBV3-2	ASSQVPGEADTQY
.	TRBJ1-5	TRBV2	ASSVGQGAHQPQH
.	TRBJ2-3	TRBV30	AWSGGADTQY
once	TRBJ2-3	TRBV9	ASQLGGTDTQY
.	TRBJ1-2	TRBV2	ASSGGYT
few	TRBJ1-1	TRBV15	ATSRGQSSEAF
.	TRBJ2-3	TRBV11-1	ASSFLSPVGTDTQY
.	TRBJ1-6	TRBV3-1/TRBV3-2	ASSPRSGASPLH
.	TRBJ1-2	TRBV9	ASSARANYGYT
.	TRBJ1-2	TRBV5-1	ASSLGGQQRYGYT
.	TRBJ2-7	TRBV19	ASSIRAQGVGEQY
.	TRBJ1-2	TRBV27	ASSGTDTNYGYT
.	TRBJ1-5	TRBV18	ASSPNVNQPQH
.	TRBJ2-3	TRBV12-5	ASKGLNTDTQY
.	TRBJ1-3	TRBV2	ASSASPAFDSGNTIY
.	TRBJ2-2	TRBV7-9	ASSFAMRGTGELF
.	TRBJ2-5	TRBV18	ASSTGGGETQY
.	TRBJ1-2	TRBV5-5	ASSLGGGYT
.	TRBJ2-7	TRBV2	ASSEDGPGGGYEQY
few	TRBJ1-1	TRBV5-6	ASSLTEAPTMNTEAF
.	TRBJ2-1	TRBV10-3	AISESRLAGGQSSYNEQF
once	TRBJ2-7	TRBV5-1	ASSLDTGLGEQY
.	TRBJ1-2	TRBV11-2	ASSPGPGGGYGYT
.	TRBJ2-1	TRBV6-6	ASSWNNEQF
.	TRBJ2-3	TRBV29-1	SVEGGQGNTQY
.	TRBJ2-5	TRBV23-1	ASPSERSRDVETQY
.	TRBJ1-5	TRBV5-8	ASSLNRGLINQPQH
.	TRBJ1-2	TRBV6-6	ASSWDSYGYT
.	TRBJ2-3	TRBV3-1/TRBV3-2	ASSQDPGGRTDTQY
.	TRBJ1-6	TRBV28	ASSLRQNNSPLH
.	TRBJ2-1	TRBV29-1	SVEFAKRTYNEQF
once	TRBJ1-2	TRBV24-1	ATWGYGYT
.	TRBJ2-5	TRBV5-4	ASSGGYQETQY
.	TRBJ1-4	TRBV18	ASSPTGSREKLF
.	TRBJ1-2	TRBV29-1	SVQTDRVGGYT
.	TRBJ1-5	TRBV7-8	ASSVERGLQPQH
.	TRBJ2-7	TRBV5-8	ASRAQTGASYEQY
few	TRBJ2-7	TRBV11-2	ASSLGWGEQY
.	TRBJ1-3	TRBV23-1	ASRRNRARTIY
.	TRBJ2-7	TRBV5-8	ASILGRAYYEQY
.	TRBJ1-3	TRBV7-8	ASSFTLPRSSGNTIY
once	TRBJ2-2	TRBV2	ASSEARAGELF
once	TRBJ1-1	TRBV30	AWRQGNTEAF
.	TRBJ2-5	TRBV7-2	ASSIDAWETQY
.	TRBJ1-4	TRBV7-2	ASSQQTGRREKLF
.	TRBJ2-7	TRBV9	ASSPRDRGDEQY
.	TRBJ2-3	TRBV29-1	SLSPSGTGEDTQY
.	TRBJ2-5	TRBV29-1	SASGGTGYQETQY
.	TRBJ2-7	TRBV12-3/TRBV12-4	ASSLNRVGEQY
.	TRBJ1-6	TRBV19	ASSFPGYSPLH
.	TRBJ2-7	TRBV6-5	ASSSGDGSYEQY
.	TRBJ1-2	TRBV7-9	ASSFRTEDYGYT